This is a list of T cell receptor beta chains from one sample in a study of blood T cell repertoires in COVID-19. Repertoires were generated with immunoSEQ multiplex PCR, while TCRdb's copy carries only in-frame clones and drops some. The data show about 130,000 clones, about 80% seen once. What was sequenced was PBMCs or T cells enriched from blood (not recorded which). These TCRs come from a man between 50 and 59 years old who had recovered from COVID-19. CDR3s include the opening cysteine and the closing phenylalanine or tryptophan. Fields, in order: CDR3 DNA, CDR3 protein, J gene, CDR3 length, clone size, V gene, D gene. A D gene is named only where the DNA matches it firmly. Part of the rows lack a size; the others show once, few, many or a class for expanded clones.

CDR3nt: TGTGCCAGCAGCTTTAGACTAGCTATCCCGAACACCGGGGAGCTGTTTTTT
CDR3aa: CASSFRLAIPNTGELFF
j_gene: TRBJ2-2
len: 17
abundance: .
v_gene: TRBV7-2
d_gene: TRBD2

CDR3nt: TGTGCCAGCAGCTTAGCTGGGACTAGCGGTGTTGACGAGCAGTACTTC
CDR3aa: CASSLAGTSGVDEQYF
j_gene: TRBJ2-7
len: 16
abundance: .
v_gene: TRBV7-2
d_gene: TRBD2

CDR3nt: TGTGCCACTAAATCGACAGGACTGGGCTACACCTTC
CDR3aa: CATKSTGLGYTF
j_gene: TRBJ1-2
len: 12
abundance: .
v_gene: TRBV10-3
d_gene: .

CDR3nt: TGCGCCAGCAGCTCCGGACAGGGTTATGGCTACACCTTC
CDR3aa: CASSSGQGYGYTF
j_gene: TRBJ1-2
len: 13
abundance: .
v_gene: TRBV5-1
d_gene: TRBD1

CDR3nt: TGTGCCATCCGCGGAACGTTGAACACTGAAGCTTTCTTT
CDR3aa: CAIRGTLNTEAFF
j_gene: TRBJ1-1
len: 13
abundance: .
v_gene: TRBV10-3
d_gene: .

CDR3nt: TGTGCCAGCTCACCACGGGGTAAAGAGGGATTGAACACTGAAGCTTTCTTT
CDR3aa: CASSPRGKEGLNTEAFF
j_gene: TRBJ1-1
len: 17
abundance: .
v_gene: TRBV18
d_gene: .

CDR3nt: TGTGCCAGCAGCTTAGGGGCGGGGGGCCCAGAGACCCAGTACTTC
CDR3aa: CASSLGAGGPETQYF
j_gene: TRBJ2-5
len: 15
abundance: .
v_gene: TRBV11-3
d_gene: TRBD2

CDR3nt: TGTGCCACCAGTGATGGAACAGGGACGGCCCTCCACTTT
CDR3aa: CATSDGTGTALHF
j_gene: TRBJ1-6
len: 13
abundance: .
v_gene: TRBV24-1
d_gene: .

CDR3nt: TGTGCCAGCAGGCAGGGGAGTGAGCAGTTCTTC
CDR3aa: CASRQGSEQFF
j_gene: TRBJ2-1
len: 11
abundance: .
v_gene: TRBV6-5
d_gene: .

CDR3nt: TGTGCCAGTACCCTTAGGGGTTACGGGGAGCTGTTTTTT
CDR3aa: CASTLRGYGELFF
j_gene: TRBJ2-2
len: 13
abundance: .
v_gene: TRBV19
d_gene: .

CDR3nt: TGCGCCAGCAGCCAAGAGCCGGGACTTACTTCTTCACCCCTCCACTTT
CDR3aa: CASSQEPGLTSSPLHF
j_gene: TRBJ1-6
len: 16
abundance: .
v_gene: TRBV4-1
d_gene: .

CDR3nt: TGTGCCAGCAGCGCACAGGATCATGGCTACACCTTC
CDR3aa: CASSAQDHGYTF
j_gene: TRBJ1-2
len: 12
abundance: .
v_gene: TRBV9
d_gene: .

CDR3nt: TGTGCCAGCAGCCCGGGGGGCAAAGGTAGCACAGATACGCAGTATTTT
CDR3aa: CASSPGGKGSTDTQYF
j_gene: TRBJ2-3
len: 16
abundance: .
v_gene: TRBV7-3
d_gene: .

CDR3nt: TGTGCCAGCAGCTTAGGTTCTAAGTCAGATACGCAGTATTTT
CDR3aa: CASSLGSKSDTQYF
j_gene: TRBJ2-3
len: 14
abundance: once
v_gene: TRBV7-3
d_gene: .

CDR3nt: TGTGCCAGCAGCCACAGGTCCACTGGAAACACCATATATTTT
CDR3aa: CASSHRSTGNTIYF
j_gene: TRBJ1-3
len: 14
abundance: .
v_gene: TRBV5-4
d_gene: .

CDR3nt: TGTGCCAGTAGGGGAGGACAGGGCTGGGAGCCCCAGCATTTT
CDR3aa: CASRGGQGWEPQHF
j_gene: TRBJ1-5
len: 14
abundance: .
v_gene: TRBV19
d_gene: TRBD1

CDR3nt: TGTGCCAGCAGCTACTCCGGGACTAGCAATTTCTACGAGCAGTACTTC
CDR3aa: CASSYSGTSNFYEQYF
j_gene: TRBJ2-7
len: 16
abundance: .
v_gene: TRBV11-2
d_gene: TRBD2

CDR3nt: TGTGCCAGCAGGGGGGGGTGGAGTCAGCCCCAGCATTTT
CDR3aa: CASRGGWSQPQHF
j_gene: TRBJ1-5
len: 13
abundance: .
v_gene: TRBV28
d_gene: .

CDR3nt: TGTGCCAGCCAAAATGGCGGGGCCGCAGATACGCAGTATTTT
CDR3aa: CASQNGGAADTQYF
j_gene: TRBJ2-3
len: 14
abundance: .
v_gene: TRBV9
d_gene: .

CDR3nt: TGCGCCAGCAGCCAAGAAGGGGACTTCGGCTACACCTTC
CDR3aa: CASSQEGDFGYTF
j_gene: TRBJ1-2
len: 13
abundance: .
v_gene: TRBV4-1
d_gene: .

CDR3nt: TGTGCCAGCAACCAGTTTCTGAACACTGAAGCTTTCTTT
CDR3aa: CASNQFLNTEAFF
j_gene: TRBJ1-1
len: 13
abundance: once
v_gene: TRBV6-5
d_gene: .

CDR3nt: TGTGCCAGCAGCTTACCGACAGGGAGCTTTACTAACTATGGCTACACCTTC
CDR3aa: CASSLPTGSFTNYGYTF
j_gene: TRBJ1-2
len: 17
abundance: .
v_gene: TRBV5-6
d_gene: TRBD1

CDR3nt: TGTGCCAGCAGCTTAAGGCGAGGGGAGACCCAGTACTTC
CDR3aa: CASSLRRGETQYF
j_gene: TRBJ2-5
len: 13
abundance: .
v_gene: TRBV7-3
d_gene: .

CDR3nt: TGTGCCAGCAGCCACAAAAGGGACAGTGAAGCTTTCTTT
CDR3aa: CASSHKRDSEAFF
j_gene: TRBJ1-1
len: 13
abundance: .
v_gene: TRBV3-1/TRBV3-2
d_gene: TRBD1

CDR3nt: TGTGCCAGCAGCGCGGAGGGCTTATTGGCCTACAATGAGCAGTTCTTC
CDR3aa: CASSAEGLLAYNEQFF
j_gene: TRBJ2-1
len: 16
abundance: .
v_gene: TRBV9
d_gene: .

CDR3nt: TGTGCCAGCAGCTTGTTAGGACAGCGGAATTCACCCCTCCACTTT
CDR3aa: CASSLLGQRNSPLHF
j_gene: TRBJ1-6
len: 15
abundance: .
v_gene: TRBV7-2
d_gene: .

CDR3nt: TGCGCCAGCAGCTTGGATGACAGTTCCTACTCTGGAAACACCATATATTTT
CDR3aa: CASSLDDSSYSGNTIYF
j_gene: TRBJ1-3
len: 17
abundance: few
v_gene: TRBV5-1
d_gene: .

CDR3nt: TGTGCCAGCAGCCAGCACAGGGAAAGAGGAGAGACCCAGTACTTC
CDR3aa: CASSQHRERGETQYF
j_gene: TRBJ2-5
len: 15
abundance: once
v_gene: TRBV3-1/TRBV3-2
d_gene: .

CDR3nt: TGCGCCAGCAGCACGGGACGTGGGGGGGAAGCCTACGAGCAGTACTTC
CDR3aa: CASSTGRGGEAYEQYF
j_gene: TRBJ2-7
len: 16
abundance: .
v_gene: TRBV5-1
d_gene: TRBD2

CDR3nt: TGTGCCAGCAGCCCAAGACAGGCGACCGCAACTAATGAAAAACTGTTTTTT
CDR3aa: CASSPRQATATNEKLFF
j_gene: TRBJ1-4
len: 17
abundance: .
v_gene: TRBV9
d_gene: .

CDR3nt: TGTGCCAGTAGTATGCCGGGGGAAGAGACCCAGTACTTC
CDR3aa: CASSMPGEETQYF
j_gene: TRBJ2-5
len: 13
abundance: .
v_gene: TRBV19
d_gene: .

CDR3nt: TGCGCCAGCAGCCAAGTGGGACAGGGATACTCTGGAAACACCATATATTTT
CDR3aa: CASSQVGQGYSGNTIYF
j_gene: TRBJ1-3
len: 17
abundance: .
v_gene: TRBV4-1
d_gene: TRBD1

CDR3nt: TGTGCCAGCAGCCAATCACGGAGGGCGGCAGGCTATGGCTACACCTTC
CDR3aa: CASSQSRRAAGYGYTF
j_gene: TRBJ1-2
len: 16
abundance: .
v_gene: TRBV16
d_gene: .

CDR3nt: TGCGCCAGCAGAGCGGACGGATTGAACACTGAAGCTTTCTTT
CDR3aa: CASRADGLNTEAFF
j_gene: TRBJ1-1
len: 14
abundance: .
v_gene: TRBV10-1
d_gene: .

CDR3nt: TGTGCCAGCAGTTATCGCGGTCGGGAAAAACTGTTTTTT
CDR3aa: CASSYRGREKLFF
j_gene: TRBJ1-4
len: 13
abundance: .
v_gene: TRBV6-5
d_gene: .

CDR3nt: TGCGCCAGCAGCTTCTCAGGGGACGAAAGGTCACCCCTCCACTTT
CDR3aa: CASSFSGDERSPLHF
j_gene: TRBJ1-6
len: 15
abundance: .
v_gene: TRBV5-1
d_gene: .

CDR3nt: TGTGCCAGCAGTTCCGGGTCCTCTGGAAACACCATATATTTT
CDR3aa: CASSSGSSGNTIYF
j_gene: TRBJ1-3
len: 14
abundance: .
v_gene: TRBV3-1/TRBV3-2
d_gene: .

CDR3nt: TGTGCCAGCAACCCGGGAATGAACACTGAAGCTTTCTTT
CDR3aa: CASNPGMNTEAFF
j_gene: TRBJ1-1
len: 13
abundance: .
v_gene: TRBV12-3/TRBV12-4
d_gene: .